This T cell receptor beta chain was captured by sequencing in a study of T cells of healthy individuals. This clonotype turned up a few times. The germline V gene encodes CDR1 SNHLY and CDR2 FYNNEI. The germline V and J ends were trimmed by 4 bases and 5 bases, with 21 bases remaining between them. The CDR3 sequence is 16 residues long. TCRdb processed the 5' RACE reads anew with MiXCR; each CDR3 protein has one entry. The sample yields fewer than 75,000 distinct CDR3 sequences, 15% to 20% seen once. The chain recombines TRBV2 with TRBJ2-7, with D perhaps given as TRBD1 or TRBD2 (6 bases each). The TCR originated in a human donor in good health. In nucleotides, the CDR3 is TGTGCCAGCAGTGGCCCCGGGGGCAGGGGTACGAACGAGCAGTACTTC. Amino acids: CASSGPGGRGTNEQYF.